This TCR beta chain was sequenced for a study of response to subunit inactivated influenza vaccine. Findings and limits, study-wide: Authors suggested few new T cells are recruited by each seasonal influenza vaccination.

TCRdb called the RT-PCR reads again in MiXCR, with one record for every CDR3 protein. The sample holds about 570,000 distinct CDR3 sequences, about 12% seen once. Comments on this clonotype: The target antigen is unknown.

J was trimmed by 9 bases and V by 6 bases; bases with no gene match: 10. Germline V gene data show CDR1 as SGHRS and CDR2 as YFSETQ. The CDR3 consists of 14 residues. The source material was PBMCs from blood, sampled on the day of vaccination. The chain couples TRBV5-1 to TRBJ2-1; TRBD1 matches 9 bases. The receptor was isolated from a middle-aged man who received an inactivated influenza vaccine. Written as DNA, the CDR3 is TGCGCCAGCACCCCCGGTACAGGGGGCCCTGAGCAGTTCTTC. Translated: CASTPGTGGPEQFF.